This record looks at one TCR beta chain sequence and its context. What it binds is not known. Blood sampling was done at baseline, cycle 4 day 1, and cycle 7 day 1. Repertoires were generated with immunoSEQ multiplex PCR, while TCRdb's copy carries only in-frame clones and drops some. The sample carries roughly 25,000 clones, approximately 88% recorded once. The data originate from a study of OX40 agonist ivuxolimab in advanced cancers. Background on the study: Of mixed ages from 23 to 79 and averaging about 60 years, the group was roughly 85% male.

Findings and limits, study-wide: CD4+ T cells averaged fewer expanded clones than CD8+ T cells. Antigen specificity remained undetermined for the expanded peripheral T cells.

The sample was CD4+ or CD8+ T cells sorted from blood, taken in a trial of the OX40 agonist ivuxolimab. This clonotype was sampled from an adult with an advanced solid tumor such as melanoma, head and neck, liver or kidney cancer.

CDR3 sequence (DNA): TGTGCCAGCAGACTAGCGGGTGGGGAGGAGCAGTACTTC. Its protein product is CASRLAGGEEQYF. This rearrangement joins TRBV7-2 to TRBJ2-7; TRBD2 aligns across 9 bases. The length of the CDR3 is 13 residues. Germline V lookup: CDR1 SGHTA, CDR2 FQGNSA. V gave up 6 bases and J gave up 7 bases; unmatched junction bases: 7.